This T cell receptor beta chain originates from a study of shared clonotypes between healthy human individuals. Study-wide background: Per donor, three plates held CD4 naive cells, three held CD4 memory, two held CD8 naive and one held CD8 memory. Study-wide findings and caveats: Clonotype sharing among the donors was expected to vary with sequencing depth. Shared across a handful of donors were around 5% of the naive CD4 clonotypes. Even with large depth, rarefaction showed that sorted-subset sequencing was incomplete.

CDR1 KGHSH and CDR2 LQKENI come from the germline V gene. The V end was cut by 0 bases, the J end by 10 bases, with 10 bases between. CDR3 size: 13 residues. Libraries were prepared by immunoSEQ multiplex PCR; TCRdb keeps only in-frame clonotypes and omits some of them. Among some 550,000 clones listed, roughly 97% were seen once. This clone was seen a single time. Antigen unknown. V and J are TRBV18 and TRBJ2-4, with D maybe TRBD1 (6 bases). The specimen was naive CD4+ T cells sorted from blood. Subset: CD45RA+ positively selected. This TCR came from a woman aged 30 to 39 in good health. CDR3 sequence reads: CASSPPGQKIQYF. CDR3 in DNA: TGTGCCAGCTCACCACCCGGACAGAAGATTCAGTACTTC.